Presented here are 2 T cell receptor beta chains from one specimen sequenced in a study of CD8 T cells in Susac syndrome. After extraction with the RNeasy kit, roughly 0.5 to 1 ug of the RNA was reverse transcribed using random hexamers. Using its own MiXCR run on the immunoSEQ multiplex PCR reads, TCRdb lists one record per CDR3 protein. This table holds 150,000 to 160,000 distinct CDR3 sequences, around 95% found once. The source material was CD8+ T cells from PBMCs. Source of these receptors: a human donor with multiple sclerosis.

CDR3 sequence reads: CASSVVFSEGDYNEQFF. The CDR3 DNA reads TGTGCCAGCAGCGTAGTCTTCTCCGAGGGGGACTACAATGAGCAGTTCTTC. The chain uses TRBV9 and TRBJ2-1; D possibly corresponds to TRBD1 (6 bases). There are 17 residues in the CDR3. Trimming took off 0 bases at V and 3 bases at J, with 16 bases between the two ends. Germline CDR1 SGDLS, CDR2 YYNGEE.

This clonotype was seen more than once but under ten times. The rearrangement uses TRBV20-1 and TRBJ1-2; possible D gene TRBD1, 5 bases. The CDR3 consists of 11 residues. From germline, CDR1 is DFQATT and CDR2 SNEGSKA (reference sequence). Trimming took 1 base from V and 6 from J, leaving 6 bases between them. The CDR3 reads CSARGGDGYTF. The DNA of the CDR3 is TGCAGTGCTAGAGGAGGGGATGGCTACACCTTC.